This TCR beta chain comes out of a study of shared clonotypes between healthy human individuals. General study points: Sequencing depth was expected to influence donor clonotype sharing.

With respect to this clone: What it recognizes is unknown.

The V gene's germline CDR1 is SGHAT and CDR2 FQNNGV. The V and J ends lost 0 bases and 2 bases respectively, with 14 bases between them. The CDR3 sequence is 16 residues long. The protocol was immunoSEQ multiplex PCR, while the TCRdb copy is restricted to in-frame clones and leaves out a portion. The repertoire holds approximately 600,000 clones, around 96% seen once, with about 0.11% in the top ten. Naive CD8 cells, CD45RO-negative and positively selected for CCR7, excluded terminally differentiated effector memory CD45RA+ cells. Sequences were obtained from naive CD8+ T cells sorted from blood. The genes are TRBV11-2 and TRBJ2-7, with unresolved D. This TCR was sampled from a woman aged 30 to 39 in good health. CDR3 in amino acids: CASSLEWPSAPYEQYF. In DNA form, the CDR3 reads TGTGCCAGCAGCTTAGAGTGGCCCAGCGCTCCCTACGAGCAGTACTTC. The complete variable domain, with remaining parts taken from reference TRBV11-2 and TRBJ2-7, reads EAGVAQSPRYKIIEKRQSVAFWCNPISGHATLYWYQQILGQGPKLLIQFQNNGVVDDSQLPKDRFSAERLKGVDSTLKIQPAKLEDSAVYLCASSLEWPSAPYEQYFGPGTRLTVT.